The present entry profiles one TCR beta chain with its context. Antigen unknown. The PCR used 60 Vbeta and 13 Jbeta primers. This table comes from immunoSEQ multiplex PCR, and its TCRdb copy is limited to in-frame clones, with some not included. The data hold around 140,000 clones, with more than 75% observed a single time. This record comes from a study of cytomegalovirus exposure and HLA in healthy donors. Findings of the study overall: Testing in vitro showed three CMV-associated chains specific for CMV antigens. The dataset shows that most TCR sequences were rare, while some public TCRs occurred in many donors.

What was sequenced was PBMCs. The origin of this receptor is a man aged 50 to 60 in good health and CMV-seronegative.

The DNA for the CDR3 is TGTGCCAGCAGTGAGGACAGTAGCTCCTATAATTCACCCCTCCACTTT. Translating it yields CASSEDSSSYNSPLHF. The rearrangement links TRBV2 to TRBJ1-6; tentatively, D is TRBD1 (6 bases). The CDR3 has 16 residues. Deletions cut 3 bases from V and 0 bases from J, with 9 bases between. The germline gives CDR1 SNHLY, CDR2 FYNNEI.